The 4 T cell receptor beta chains below come from one sample, sequenced in a study of Tregs in tolerant kidney transplant recipients. Profiling relied on immunoSEQ multiplex PCR, and the TCRdb table lists in-frame clones only, not all of them. The sample has about 90,000 clones, 90% to 95% seen once. Recipients received nonmyeloablative bone marrow transplants from related graft donors, with transient mixed chimerism. The material sequenced was CD4+ T cells from blood (PBMCs), taken 12 months after the transplant. These receptor sequences come from a human patient who received a combined kidney and bone marrow transplant. The T cells may come from the graft donor.

This chain uses TRBV18 with TRBJ2-7, with a weak D call TRBD1 (5 bases). With 2 bases removed from V and 7 bases from J, the gap between germline ends came to 12 bases. CDR3 length: 13 amino acids. CDR1 is KGHSH, CDR2 LQKENI, per germline. The CDR3, as DNA: TGTGCCAGCTCACCAGATATCTCAGGGGAGCAGTACTTC. This sequence encodes CASSPDISGEQYF.

This chain links TRBV19 with TRBJ2-7; 7 positions match TRBD2. There are 14 residues in the CDR3. Germline V CDR1 and CDR2: LNHDA, SQIVND (reference sequence). J lost 4 bases, V lost 11 bases, and 14 bases had no gene match. The CDR3 loop is CASAAGADLYEQYF. The CDR3 nucleotides read TGTGCCTCGGCGGCGGGAGCGGACCTATACGAGCAGTACTTC.

This sequence joins TRBV14 and TRBJ1-2, with D possibly being TRBD1 (6 bases). Germline assignment: CDR1 SGHDN and CDR2 FVKESK. The CDR3 is 14 amino acids. Trimming took off 1 base at V and 4 bases at J, with 10 bases between the two ends. This CDR3 is CASSQAGARYGYTF. In nucleotides, the CDR3 is TGTGCCAGCAGCCAAGCAGGGGCCCGCTATGGCTACACCTTC.

The chain employs TRBV27 and TRBJ2-5; D may be TRBD1 (5 bases). The J call may not be correct, given that the DNA end is closer to TRBJ2-7. The CDR3 runs to 14 residues. Germline-derived CDR1 and CDR2 are MNHEY and SMNVEV (reference sequence). The CDR3 reads CASNSIQDRYEQYF. The DNA of the CDR3 is TGTGCCAGCAATAGTATACAGGATCGGTACGAGCAGTACTTC.